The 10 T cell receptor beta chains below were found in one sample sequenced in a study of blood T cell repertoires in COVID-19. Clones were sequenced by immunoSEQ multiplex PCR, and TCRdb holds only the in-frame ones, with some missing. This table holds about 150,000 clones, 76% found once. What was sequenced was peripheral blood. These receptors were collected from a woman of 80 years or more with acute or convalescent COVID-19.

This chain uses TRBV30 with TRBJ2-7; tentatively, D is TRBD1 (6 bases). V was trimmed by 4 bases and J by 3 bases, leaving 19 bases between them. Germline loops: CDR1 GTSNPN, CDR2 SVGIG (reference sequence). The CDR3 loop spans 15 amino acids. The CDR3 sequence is CAWKVWGRDNYEQYF. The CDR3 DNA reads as TGTGCCTGGAAAGTATGGGGCCGGGACAACTACGAGCAGTACTTC. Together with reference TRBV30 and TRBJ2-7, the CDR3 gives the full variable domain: SQTIHQWPATLVQPVGSPLSLECTVEGTSNPNLYWYRQAAGRGLQLLFYSVGIGQISSEVPQNLSASRPQDRQFILSSKKLLLSDSGFYLCAWKVWGRDNYEQYFGPGTRLTVT.

CDR3 protein: CASSSLAGVQEQYF. CDR3 DNA: TGCGCCAGCAGCTCACTAGCGGGAGTTCAGGAGCAGTACTTC. The rearrangement links TRBV5-1 to TRBJ2-7, with 11 nucleotides matching TRBD2. Trimming removed 3 bases from V and 7 bases from J; junction bases left unmatched: 6. The CDR3 is made up of 14 amino acids. Germline V gives CDR1 SGHRS, CDR2 YFSETQ.

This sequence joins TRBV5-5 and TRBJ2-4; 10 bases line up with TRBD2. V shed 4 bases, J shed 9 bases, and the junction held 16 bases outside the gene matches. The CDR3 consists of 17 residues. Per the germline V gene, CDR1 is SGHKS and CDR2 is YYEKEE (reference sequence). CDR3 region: CASSGLAGVGTVGIQYF. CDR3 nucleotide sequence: TGTGCCAGCAGCGGGCTAGCGGGAGTTGGGACCGTGGGCATTCAGTACTTC.

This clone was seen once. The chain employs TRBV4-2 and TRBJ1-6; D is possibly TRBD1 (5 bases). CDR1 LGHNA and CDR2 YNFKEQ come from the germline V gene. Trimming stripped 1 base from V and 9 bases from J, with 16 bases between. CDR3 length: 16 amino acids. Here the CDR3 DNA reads TGTGCCAGCAGCCAAGTTCAGGGAAGAGCGGGTTCACCCCTCCACTTT. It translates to CASSQVQGRAGSPLHF.

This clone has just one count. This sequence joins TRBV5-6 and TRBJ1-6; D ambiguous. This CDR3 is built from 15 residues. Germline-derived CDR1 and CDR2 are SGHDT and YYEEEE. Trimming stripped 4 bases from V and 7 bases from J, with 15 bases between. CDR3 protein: CASSPPTRVNSPLHF. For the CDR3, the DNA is TGTGCCAGCAGCCCGCCGACGAGGGTCAATTCACCCCTCCACTTT.

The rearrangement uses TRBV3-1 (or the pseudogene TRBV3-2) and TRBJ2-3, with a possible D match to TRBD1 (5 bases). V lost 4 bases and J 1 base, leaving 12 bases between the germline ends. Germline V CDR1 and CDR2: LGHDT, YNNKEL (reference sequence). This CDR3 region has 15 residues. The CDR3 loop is CASSRRMGRTDTQYF. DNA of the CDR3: TGTGCCAGCAGCCGCCGGATGGGGCGCACAGATACGCAGTATTTT.

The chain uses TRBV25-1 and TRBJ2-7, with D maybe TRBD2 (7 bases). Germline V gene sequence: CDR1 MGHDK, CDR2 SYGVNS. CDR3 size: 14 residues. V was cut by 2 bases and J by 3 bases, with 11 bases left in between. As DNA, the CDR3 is TGTGCCAGCAGTGAAGCGGGGGCCCACTACGAGCAGTACTTC. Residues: CASSEAGAHYEQYF.

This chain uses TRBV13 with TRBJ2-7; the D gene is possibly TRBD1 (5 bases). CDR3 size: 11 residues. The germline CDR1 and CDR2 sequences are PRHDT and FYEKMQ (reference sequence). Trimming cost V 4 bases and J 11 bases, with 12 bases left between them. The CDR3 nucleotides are TGTGCCAGCAGCTCCAACAGGATAAAGTACTTC. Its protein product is CASSSNRIKYF.

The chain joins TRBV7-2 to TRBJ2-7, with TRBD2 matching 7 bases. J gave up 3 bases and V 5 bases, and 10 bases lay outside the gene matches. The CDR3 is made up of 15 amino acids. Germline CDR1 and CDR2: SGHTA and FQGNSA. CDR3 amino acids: CASSPAGDGFYEQYF. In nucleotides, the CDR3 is TGTGCCAGCAGCCCTGCGGGGGACGGGTTCTACGAGCAGTACTTC.

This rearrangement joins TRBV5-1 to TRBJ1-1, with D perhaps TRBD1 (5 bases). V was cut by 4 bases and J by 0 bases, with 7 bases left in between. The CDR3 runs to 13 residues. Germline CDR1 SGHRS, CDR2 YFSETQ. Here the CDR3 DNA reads TGCGCCAGCAGCCGACAGATGAACACTGAAGCTTTCTTT. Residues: CASSRQMNTEAFF.